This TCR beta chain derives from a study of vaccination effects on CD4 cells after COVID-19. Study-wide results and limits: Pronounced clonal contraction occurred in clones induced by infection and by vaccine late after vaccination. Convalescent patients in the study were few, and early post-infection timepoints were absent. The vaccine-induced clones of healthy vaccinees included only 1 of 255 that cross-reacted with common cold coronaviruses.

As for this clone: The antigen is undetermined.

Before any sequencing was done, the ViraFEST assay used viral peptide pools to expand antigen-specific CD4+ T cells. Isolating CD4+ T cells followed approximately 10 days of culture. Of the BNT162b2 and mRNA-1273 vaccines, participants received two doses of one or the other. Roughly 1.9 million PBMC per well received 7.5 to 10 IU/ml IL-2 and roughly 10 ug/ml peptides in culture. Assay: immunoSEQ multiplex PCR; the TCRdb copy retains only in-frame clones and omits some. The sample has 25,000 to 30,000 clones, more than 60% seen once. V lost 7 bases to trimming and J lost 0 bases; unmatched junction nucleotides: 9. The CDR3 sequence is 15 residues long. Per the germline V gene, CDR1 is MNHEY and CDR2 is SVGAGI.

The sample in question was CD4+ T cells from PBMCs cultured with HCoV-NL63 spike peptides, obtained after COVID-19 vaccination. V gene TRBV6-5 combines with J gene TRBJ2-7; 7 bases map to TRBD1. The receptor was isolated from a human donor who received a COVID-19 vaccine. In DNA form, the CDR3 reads TGTGCCAGCACCCAACAGGGGTCCCCCTCCTACGAGCAGTACTTC. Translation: CASTQQGSPSYEQYF.